The next 29 T cell receptor beta chains were all read from a single sample in a study of response to subunit inactivated influenza vaccine. TCRdb itself ran the RT-PCR reads through MiXCR, one entry per CDR3 protein. The table shows about 700,000 distinct CDR3 sequences, with 14% occurring only once. The input for sequencing was PBMCs from blood, taken less than 15 days before vaccination. These receptors were taken from a man aged 45-65 years who received an inactivated influenza vaccine.

The genes are TRBV14 and TRBJ2-3, with D unresolved. V was clipped by 0 bases and J by 6 bases, with 7 bases between them. The CDR3 is made up of 13 amino acids. CDR1 SGHDN and CDR2 FVKESK come from the germline V gene. The CDR3 DNA sequence: TGTGCCAGCAGCCAAGATTACGTGGATACGCAGTATTTT. This encodes CASSQDYVDTQYF.

The chain recombines TRBV30 with TRBJ1-5; D gene unclear. Deletions cut 1 base from V and 5 bases from J, with 9 bases between. The CDR3 runs 13 residues. The germline V gene encodes CDR1 GTSNPN and CDR2 SVGIG (reference sequence). CDR3 region: CAWSAARHQPQHF. The CDR3 nucleotides are TGTGCCTGGAGTGCAGCCAGGCATCAGCCCCAGCATTTT.

This clonotype has more than one count but fewer than ten. J is TRBJ2-3 and V is TRBV20-1, with a tentative D call TRBD1 (6 bases). V lost 4 bases and J 0 bases, leaving 11 bases between the germline ends. The CDR3 runs 14 residues. CDR1 and CDR2 (germline): DFQATT, SNEGSKA (reference sequence). In DNA, the CDR3 is TGCAGTGCTACAGGACAGTCTAGCACAGATACGCAGTATTTT. It yields the protein CSATGQSSTDTQYF.

This chain uses TRBV2 with TRBJ2-7; D gene uncertain. CDR3 length equals 15 residues. Trimming stripped 3 bases from V and 0 bases from J, with 12 bases between. The germline V gene encodes CDR1 SNHLY and CDR2 FYNNEI. This CDR3 reads CASSDPGSLSYEQYF. The CDR3 DNA reads TGTGCCAGCAGTGATCCGGGCTCACTCTCCTACGAGCAGTACTTC.

The chain employs TRBV3-1 and TRBJ2-1; 8 nucleotides match TRBD2. The V segment lost 4 bases and the J segment 2 bases; nucleotides outside the gene matches: 7. Germline assignment: CDR1 LGHDT and CDR2 YNNKEL (reference sequence). The CDR3 has 16 residues. The CDR3 loop reads CASSRDLLAAYNEQFF. DNA of the CDR3: TGTGCCAGCAGCCGTGACCTACTAGCGGCCTACAATGAGCAGTTCTTC.

This clonotype was detected only a few times. This rearrangement joins TRBV4-2 to TRBJ2-6, with D uncertain. Per the germline V gene, CDR1 is LGHNA and CDR2 is YNFKEQ. The CDR3 length is 17 residues. The V gene lost 0 bases and the J gene lost 0 bases, with 9 bases spanning the gap. In DNA form, the CDR3 reads TGTGCCAGCAGCCAAGATCGTCAGACCTCTGGGGCCAACGTCCTGACTTTC. This sequence encodes CASSQDRQTSGANVLTF.

In this sample, this clonotype turned up many times. CDR3 amino acids: CASSYPVETSGSRYTQYF. Here the CDR3 DNA reads TGTGCCAGCAGTTACCCCGTCGAGACTAGCGGGAGCCGTTATACGCAGTATTTT. The chain joins TRBV6-2 or TRBV6-3 to TRBJ2-3; 12 bases agree with TRBD2. Trimming removed 2 bases from V and 7 bases from J; junction bases left unmatched: 13. Germline CDR1 and CDR2: MNHEY and SVGEGT. The CDR3 extends over 18 amino acids.

The chain couples TRBV6-2 or TRBV6-3 to TRBJ1-1, with a tentative D call TRBD1 (6 bases). This CDR3 spans 16 amino acids. Germline assignment: CDR1 MNHEY and CDR2 SVGEGT. The V and J ends lost 6 bases and 0 bases respectively, with 17 bases between them. CDR3 amino acids: CASSPTGPSMNTEAFF. The DNA for the CDR3 is TGTGCCAGCAGCCCGACAGGACCCAGCATGAACACTGAAGCTTTCTTT.

This clonotype was observed at least ten times. J is TRBJ2-7 and V is TRBV5-1, with 7 nucleotides matching TRBD1. The CDR3 totals 13 residues. Germline trimming cut 0 bases from V and 7 bases from J; bases unmatched to any gene: 4. Per the germline V gene, CDR1 is SGHRS and CDR2 is YFSETQ. CDR3 nucleotide sequence: TGCGCCAGCAGCTTGGGACAGGGCGGTGAGCAGTACTTC. As protein: CASSLGQGGEQYF.

The rearrangement links TRBV7-9 to TRBJ2-7, with D possibly TRBD2 on 5 matching bases. V was trimmed by 4 bases and J by 0 bases, leaving 13 bases between them. Germline CDR1 and CDR2: SEHNR and FQNEAQ (reference sequence). The CDR3 spans 15 residues. CDR3: CASSYWTGSSYEQYF. The CDR3 DNA is TGTGCCAGCAGCTACTGGACGGGGAGCTCCTACGAGCAGTACTTC.

This clonotype was seen ten or more times. The chain employs TRBV9 and TRBJ1-4; maybe TRBD1 (6 bases). CDR3 length: 14 residues. The germline CDR1 and CDR2 sequences are SGDLS and YYNGEE. V was shortened by 2 bases and J by 8 bases, with 13 bases between the two germline ends. The CDR3 region is CASSVSGVGEKLFF. CDR3 DNA sequence: TGTGCCAGCAGCGTGTCAGGGGTAGGGGAAAAACTGTTTTTT.

The table lists this clonotype with many counts. The chain is built from TRBV12-3 or TRBV12-4 and TRBJ1-1; D unclear. V was shortened by 6 bases and J by 0 bases, with 5 bases between the two germline ends. The CDR3 totals 12 residues. CDR3 nucleotides: TGTGCCAGCAGCCGCTTGAACACTGAAGCTTTCTTT. This encodes CASSRLNTEAFF.

This clonotype was counted at least ten times. The CDR3 protein is CASSLSVWEKAKNIQYF. Written as DNA, the CDR3 is TGCGCCAGCAGCTTGTCGGTTTGGGAGAAAGCCAAAAACATTCAGTACTTC. The rearrangement joins TRBV5-1 to TRBJ2-4, with TRBD2 as a possible D gene (5 bases). CDR3 length equals 17 residues. Looked up from germline, CDR1 is SGHRS and CDR2 is YFSETQ. With 1 base removed from V and 0 bases from J, the gap between germline ends came to 14 bases.

This clonotype has more than one count but fewer than ten. V usage is TRBV20-1 and J usage is TRBJ1-6; 8 bases match TRBD1. The CDR3 totals 16 residues. Trimming took 6 bases from V and 7 from J; bases not matched to a gene: 14. Germline lookup yields CDR1 DFQATT and CDR2 SNEGSKA (reference sequence). The CDR3 coding sequence is TGCAGTGCCCTGGTCGGGACAGGAGGTGGGAATTCACCCCTCCACTTT. This gives the protein CSALVGTGGGNSPLHF.

The V gene is TRBV20-1, the J gene TRBJ1-1, with TRBD1 identical over 7 bases. This CDR3 has 13 amino acids. J lost 9 bases, V lost 3 bases, and 10 bases had no gene match. The germline gives CDR1 DFQATT, CDR2 SNEGSKA (reference sequence). The chain's CDR3 is CSASGTEEYQAFF. The DNA for the CDR3 is TGCAGTGCTAGCGGGACAGAAGAATACCAAGCTTTCTTT.

This chain joins TRBV9 and TRBJ2-1; 11 bases align to TRBD2. J gave up 3 bases and V 3 bases, and 11 bases lay outside the gene matches. CDR1 is SGDLS, CDR2 YYNGEE, per germline. The CDR3 length is 18 residues. This chain's CDR3 is CASSGGRLLAGDYNEQFF. In nucleotides, the CDR3 is TGTGCCAGCAGCGGAGGGAGACTACTAGCGGGAGACTACAATGAGCAGTTCTTC.

This chain connects TRBV4-1 to TRBJ2-1; 7 bases line up with TRBD2. Germline assignment: CDR1 MGHRA and CDR2 YSYEKL. Trimming at V came to 1 base and at J to 5 bases, leaving 5 bases not matched to a gene. There are 15 residues in the CDR3. Here the CDR3 DNA reads TGCGCCAGCAGCCAAGCGGGAGGAAAAAACAATGAGCAGTTCTTC. This sequence encodes CASSQAGGKNNEQFF.

The V and J genes are TRBV11-2 and TRBJ2-7; TRBD2 matches 8 bases. J lost 0 bases, V lost 0 bases, and 4 bases had no gene match. This CDR3 has 16 residues. CDR1 and CDR2 (germline): SGHAT, FQNNGV. CDR3 protein: CASSLDTGGFSYEQYF. The CDR3 nucleotides are TGTGCCAGCAGCTTAGATACGGGGGGGTTCTCCTACGAGCAGTACTTC. Drawing the rest from reference TRBV11-2 and TRBJ2-7, the complete variable domain is EAGVAQSPRYKIIEKRQSVAFWCNPISGHATLYWYQQILGQGPKLLIQFQNNGVVDDSQLPKDRFSAERLKGVDSTLKIQPAKLEDSAVYLCASSLDTGGFSYEQYFGPGTRLTVT.

This clonotype was counted only a few times. V usage is TRBV11-1 and J usage is TRBJ2-7; D is tentatively TRBD1 or TRBD2 (5 bases each). The CDR3 runs to 15 residues. Trimming shortened V by 5 bases and J by 0 bases, and 14 bases separated the two germline ends. CDR1 is SGHAT and CDR2 is FQDESV in the germline V gene (reference sequence). This chain's CDR3 is CASSRDSGNSYEQYF. In DNA form, the CDR3 reads TGTGCCAGCAGCCGCGACAGCGGAAACTCCTACGAGCAGTACTTC.

V and J are TRBV21-1 and TRBJ2-1; the table's D gene call, TRBD2, was not cross checked with the DNA. TRBV21-1 is noted as a pseudogene. The CDR3 consists of 19 residues. CDR3 bases: TGTGCCAGCAGCAAAGGGGTTCGCAGCGGGAGGGATAGTCACAATGAGCAGTTCTTC. This codes for CASSKGVRSGRDSHNEQFF.

This clonotype was seen a single time. This rearrangement joins TRBV7-2 to TRBJ2-3; D is perhaps TRBD1 (6 bases). Trimming took 0 bases from V and 7 from J, leaving 14 bases between them. CDR3 length: 15 residues. The V gene's germline CDR1 is SGHTA and CDR2 FQGNSA. The CDR3 region is CASSLASTGVNTQYF. The CDR3 DNA is TGTGCCAGCAGCTTAGCATCGACAGGTGTCAATACGCAGTATTTT.

This clonotype has just a few counts. V and J are TRBV20-1 and TRBJ2-7; D gene ambiguous. In germline, CDR1 is DFQATT, CDR2 SNEGSKA (reference sequence). V was shortened by 4 bases and J by 2 bases, with 12 bases between the two germline ends. The CDR3 is 13 amino acids. The CDR3: CSAKVSATYEQYF. CDR3 DNA sequence: TGCAGTGCTAAGGTCAGCGCTACCTACGAGCAGTACTTC.

This clonotype was counted between two and nine times. V gene TRBV9 combines with J gene TRBJ2-1, with D maybe TRBD2 (6 bases). V gave up 0 bases and J gave up 8 bases, with 15 bases separating them. The germline V gene encodes CDR1 SGDLS and CDR2 YYNGEE. The CDR3 runs 15 residues. Written as DNA, the CDR3 is TGTGCCAGCAGCGTAGACGGTCTAGCGCTCCATGAGCAGTTCTTC. This sequence encodes CASSVDGLALHEQFF. Filled out from reference TRBV9 and TRBJ2-1, the complete variable domain reads DSGVTQTPKHLITATGQRVTLRCSPRSGDLSVYWYQQSLDQGLQFLIQYYNGEERAKGNILERFSAQQFPDLHSELNLSSLELGDSALYFCASSVDGLALHEQFFGPGTRLTVL.

The V call is TRBV11-2, the J call TRBJ2-7; TRBD2 agrees at 9 bases. V was pared by 5 bases and J by 0 bases, with 5 bases of the junction left unmatched. The germline gives CDR1 SGHAT, CDR2 FQNNGV. The CDR3 loop spans 15 amino acids. CDR3 sequence (DNA): TGTGCCAGCAGCAGGAGCGGGAGGAGCTCCTACGAGCAGTACTTC. Encoded protein: CASSRSGRSSYEQYF.

V is TRBV2 and J is TRBJ1-1; tentatively, D is TRBD1 (5 bases). V was pared by 1 base and J by 5 bases, with 8 bases between. This CDR3 is built from 13 residues. Germline-derived CDR1 and CDR2 are SNHLY and FYNNEI. The CDR3 DNA sequence: TGTGCCAGCAGTGAAGGTGGGGGAACTGAAGCTTTCTTT. The encoded protein is CASSEGGGTEAFF.

The V and J genes are TRBV5-5 and TRBJ2-7, with 7 bases aligning to TRBD2. Germline V gene data show CDR1 as SGHKS and CDR2 as YYEKEE (reference sequence). The CDR3 length is 15 residues. Trimming took 1 base from V and 4 from J; bases not matched to a gene: 8. CDR3: CASSLIGGRGYEQYF. The CDR3 nucleotides read TGTGCCAGCAGCTTGATCGGCGGGAGAGGGTACGAGCAGTACTTC.

This clonotype has only a few counts. The J gene is TRBJ2-3, the V gene TRBV7-2, with 10 bases fitting TRBD2. Losses at the gene ends were 7 bases for V and 5 bases for J; bases not matched to a gene: 9. Looked up from germline, CDR1 is SGHTA and CDR2 is FQGNSA. This CDR3 is built from 15 residues. CDR3 residues: CASTVTSGILDTQYF. The CDR3 DNA follows: TGTGCCAGCACCGTAACTAGCGGGATTCTAGATACGCAGTATTTT.

This chain joins TRBV27 and TRBJ2-1, with 8 positions matching TRBD1. Looked up from germline, CDR1 is MNHEY and CDR2 is SMNVEV (reference sequence). This CDR3 comprises 20 residues. V lost 6 bases and J lost 0; bases outside the gene matches: 19. The chain's CDR3 is CASSCTPGQALCDSYNEQFF. The CDR3 region has the DNA TGTGCCAGCAGCTGCACACCGGGACAGGCGTTGTGCGACTCCTACAATGAGCAGTTCTTC.

This clonotype has more than one count but fewer than ten. The chain carries TRBV12-3 or TRBV12-4 and TRBJ2-5, with TRBD2 identical over 7 bases. This CDR3 has 14 amino acids. The trim removed 3 bases at V and 7 bases at J, leaving 8 bases unmatched. CDR3 DNA: TGTGCCAGCAGTTTGGCGGGAGCTCCCGGGACCCAGTACTTC. Its translation: CASSLAGAPGTQYF.